Listed below are T cell receptor beta chains from one sample, sequenced in a study of vaccination and CD4 T cells after COVID-19. These receptors have no identified antigens. In TCRdb, the PCR reads were re-called with MiXCR into one record per CDR3 protein. This table has roughly 7,200 distinct CDR3 sequences, 35% appearing once. The specimen sequenced was CD4+ T cells from blood, cultured in vitro. The receptors were sampled from a human donor in good health. Each CDR3 is given without its conserved first and last residue.

CDR3 protein: SALRVAGGPKETQY; V gene: TRBV20-1
CDR3 protein: ASSLAGGNEQF; V gene: TRBV7-9
CDR3 protein: ASSSLGGGGWDQPQH; V gene: TRBV7-2
CDR3 protein: ASSSSGDSAYNEQF; V gene: TRBV7-4
CDR3 protein: ANSRGGGYEQY; V gene: TRBV12-3/TRBV12-4
CDR3 protein: AISDAQGTTEAF; V gene: TRBV10-3
CDR3 protein: ASSDSSGGTDTQY; V gene: TRBV6-4
CDR3 protein: ASSMTGGTGNTIY; V gene: TRBV12-3/TRBV12-4
CDR3 protein: ASSREGVGYGYT; V gene: TRBV5-5
CDR3 protein: ASSSDRGLTQPQH; V gene: TRBV12-3/TRBV12-4
CDR3 protein: ASSSSGGSYGYT; V gene: TRBV7-2
CDR3 protein: ASSYAGGTTEAF; V gene: TRBV6-5
CDR3 protein: ASSGEGAYGYT; V gene: TRBV2
CDR3 protein: SATLAGGPTDTQY; V gene: TRBV20-1
CDR3 protein: ASSSGGRQNTEAF; V gene: TRBV19
CDR3 protein: ASSPGLPGYNEQF; V gene: TRBV7-9
CDR3 protein: ASSFGSGGYEQY; V gene: TRBV5-1
CDR3 protein: ASSRPSGGASGELF; V gene: TRBV18
CDR3 protein: ASSSPPGSEAF; V gene: TRBV27
CDR3 protein: ASSDGSSGYT; V gene: TRBV2
CDR3 protein: ASSHRPGSEETQY; V gene: TRBV5-3
CDR3 protein: AISGEDTVAYEQY; V gene: TRBV10-3
CDR3 protein: ASSPVRGVGTEAF; V gene: TRBV18
CDR3 protein: ASSLQGDSPLH; V gene: TRBV6-1
CDR3 protein: ASSDPYGSGYT; V gene: TRBV10-1
CDR3 protein: ASTVPGQGTGGYT; V gene: TRBV2
CDR3 protein: ASSPTGVEQY; V gene: TRBV7-2
CDR3 protein: ASSLRQGDTQY; V gene: TRBV11-1
CDR3 protein: ASCSGDSTDTQY; V gene: TRBV2
CDR3 protein: AVGFKGWEQY; V gene: TRBV6-1
CDR3 protein: ASSWGADTQY; V gene: TRBV7-8
CDR3 protein: ASSLDRGGTEAF; V gene: TRBV5-8
CDR3 protein: ASSPQGEELF; V gene: TRBV14
CDR3 protein: ASSYPDSRVRELF; V gene: TRBV6-5
CDR3 protein: ASSLGLAGSTDTQY; V gene: TRBV7-8
CDR3 protein: SARDITDPDTEAF; V gene: TRBV20-1
CDR3 protein: ASSSWDRGHEQY; V gene: TRBV12-3/TRBV12-4
CDR3 protein: ASSIRRGLGRYGYT; V gene: TRBV19
CDR3 protein: ASSFRLADTQY; V gene: TRBV27
CDR3 protein: ASTPLTGGHGYT; V gene: TRBV7-9
CDR3 protein: ASSREVSYEQY; V gene: TRBV6-1
CDR3 protein: ASSVASEGTDEAF; V gene: TRBV9
CDR3 protein: ASSEGGWDTEAF; V gene: TRBV6-4
CDR3 protein: ASSDRDVQPQH; V gene: TRBV6-4
CDR3 protein: ASSLGQVVGTEAF; V gene: TRBV7-8
CDR3 protein: ASSPSSDTYGNT; V gene: TRBV7-9
CDR3 protein: SARKVLNTEAF; V gene: TRBV20-1
CDR3 protein: ASSFGRIGTEAF; V gene: TRBV7-8
CDR3 protein: SASGVFLSSYT; V gene: TRBV20-1